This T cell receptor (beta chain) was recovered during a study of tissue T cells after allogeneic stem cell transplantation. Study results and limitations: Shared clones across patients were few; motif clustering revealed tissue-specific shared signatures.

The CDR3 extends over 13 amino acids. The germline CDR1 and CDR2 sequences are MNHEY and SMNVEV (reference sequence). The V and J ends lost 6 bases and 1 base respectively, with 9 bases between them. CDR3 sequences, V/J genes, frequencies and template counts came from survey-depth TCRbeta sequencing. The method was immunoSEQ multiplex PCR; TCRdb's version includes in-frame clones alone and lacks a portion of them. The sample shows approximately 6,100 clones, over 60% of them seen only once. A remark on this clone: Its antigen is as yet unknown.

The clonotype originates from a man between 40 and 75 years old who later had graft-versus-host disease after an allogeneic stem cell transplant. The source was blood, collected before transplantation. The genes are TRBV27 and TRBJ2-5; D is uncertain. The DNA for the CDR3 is TGTGCCAGCAGCCAGGCCCTCCAAGAGACCCAGTACTTC. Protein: CASSQALQETQYF.